This T cell receptor (beta chain) was documented in a study of T-cell memory formation after mild COVID-19. Study information: TCR clusters were mostly donor specific. Regarding the study as a whole: Researchers could not confirm that second-wave clones peaking on day 37 targeted SARS-CoV-2. Pre-infection memory showed some responding clones, and this suggested that cross-reactive memory joined. There was a balanced CD4/CD8 profile in clones contracting day 15 to 85, and later expanders leaned CD4+.

This clonotype was seen a few times. Its target is unknown. TCRdb fed the 5' RACE reads into MiXCR, producing one record per CDR3 protein. The sample records around 130,000 distinct CDR3 sequences, approximately 15% being singletons. The V end lost 0 bases, the J end lost 8 bases, and 19 bases lay between the germline ends. The CDR3 length is 16 residues. Germline V CDR1 and CDR2: LGHDT, YNNKEL (reference sequence). Sequencing used PBMCs or a T cell subset sorted from them (not recorded which). The TCR comes from a man aged 18 to 29 who had mild COVID-19 (a few samples of this study predate the infection). Cell type and time point are not known. The rearrangement joins TRBV3-1 to TRBJ1-2; no reliable D call. The CDR3 loop is CASSQDLRSRRAGYTF. CDR3 in DNA: TGTGCCAGCAGCCAAGATCTGAGAAGTAGAAGAGCGGGCTACACCTTC. The whole variable domain, filled in from reference TRBV3-1 and TRBJ1-2, reads DTAVSQTPKYLVTQMGNDKSIKCEQNLGHDTMYWYKQDSKKFLKIMFSYNNKELIINETVPNRFSPKSPDKAHLNLHINSLELGDSAVYFCASSQDLRSRRAGYTFGSGTRLTVV.